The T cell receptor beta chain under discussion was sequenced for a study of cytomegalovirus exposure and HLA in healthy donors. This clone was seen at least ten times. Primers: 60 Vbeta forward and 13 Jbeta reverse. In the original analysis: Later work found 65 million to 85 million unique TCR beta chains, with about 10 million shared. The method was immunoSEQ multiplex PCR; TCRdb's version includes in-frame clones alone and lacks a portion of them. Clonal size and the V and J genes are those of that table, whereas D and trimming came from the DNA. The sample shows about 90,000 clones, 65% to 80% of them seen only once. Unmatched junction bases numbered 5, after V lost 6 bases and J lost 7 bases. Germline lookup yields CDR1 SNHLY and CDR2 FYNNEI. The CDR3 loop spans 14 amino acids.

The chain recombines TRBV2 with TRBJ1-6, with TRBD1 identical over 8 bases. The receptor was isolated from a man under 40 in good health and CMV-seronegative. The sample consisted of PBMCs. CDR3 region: CASSARQGNSPLHF. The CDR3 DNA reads TGTGCCAGCAGCGCTCGACAGGGGAATTCACCCCTCCACTTT.